This T cell receptor beta chain was obtained from a study of OX40 agonist ivuxolimab in advanced cancers. Background on the study: Every 2 weeks, patients got intravenous ivuxolimab at one of six dose levels (0.01-10 mg/kg). Melanoma, hepatocellular carcinoma, head and neck or renal cell cancer occurred in dose-escalation patients.

CDR1 and CDR2 from the germline V gene are SGDLS and YYNGEE. This CDR3 contains 12 residues. Trimming removed 7 bases from V and 6 bases from J, with 10 bases in between. The repertoire was sequenced with immunoSEQ multiplex PCR; TCRdb's copy has only in-frame clones and lacks some. The sample yields fewer than 65,000 clones, around 90% seen once. Regarding the study as a whole: Antigen specificity remained undetermined for the expanded peripheral T cells. Low normalized T-cell clonal expansion was also seen in some nonresponders.

On this clone itself: The antigen is unknown.

The rearrangement joins TRBV9 to TRBJ2-2; perhaps TRBD2 as D (6 bases). This material consisted of CD4+ or CD8+ T cells sorted from blood, taken in a trial of the OX40 agonist ivuxolimab. The sequence was obtained from an adult with an advanced solid tumor such as melanoma, head and neck, liver or kidney cancer. In DNA form, the CDR3 reads TGTGCCAGCCGGGAGACGGCCGGGGAGCTGTTTTTT. This gives the protein CASRETAGELFF.